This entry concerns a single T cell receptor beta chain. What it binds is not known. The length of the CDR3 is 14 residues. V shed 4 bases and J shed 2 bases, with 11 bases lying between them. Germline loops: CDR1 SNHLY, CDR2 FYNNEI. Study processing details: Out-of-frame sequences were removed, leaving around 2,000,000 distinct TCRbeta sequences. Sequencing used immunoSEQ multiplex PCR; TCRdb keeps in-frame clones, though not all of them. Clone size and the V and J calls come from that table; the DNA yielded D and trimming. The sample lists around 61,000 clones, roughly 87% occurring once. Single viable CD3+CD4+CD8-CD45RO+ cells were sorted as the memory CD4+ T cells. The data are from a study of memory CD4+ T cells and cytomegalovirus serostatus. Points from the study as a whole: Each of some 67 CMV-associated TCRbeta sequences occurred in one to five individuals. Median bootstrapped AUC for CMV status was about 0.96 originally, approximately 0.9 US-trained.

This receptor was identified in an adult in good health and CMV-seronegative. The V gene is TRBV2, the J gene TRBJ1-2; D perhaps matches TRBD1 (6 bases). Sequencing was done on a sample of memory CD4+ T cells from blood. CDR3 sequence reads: CASSGPGHNYGYTF. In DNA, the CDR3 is TGTGCCAGCAGTGGTCCGGGACACAACTATGGCTACACCTTC.